The entry below gives a single T cell receptor (beta chain) sequence along with its context. Original methodology: Counts of nucleated cells, estimated from reference gene primer amplification, were obtained. Clones were read by immunoSEQ multiplex PCR, and TCRdb kept only the in-frame ones, dropping some. That table is the source of V, J and clone size, and D and trimming were worked out from the DNA. The data show around 150,000 clones, approximately 82% seen once. Trimming took off 8 bases at V and 0 bases at J, with 11 bases between the two ends. CDR3 length: 13 amino acids. CDR1 and CDR2 from the germline V gene are SGHNT and YYREEE (reference sequence). The data are from a study of blood T cell repertoires in COVID-19. Study as a whole: COVID-19 samples collected from the United States, Italy and Spain covered acute and convalescent phases. The analysed material was cDNA or gDNA that came from T cells, B-cell-depleted T cells, or PBMCs.

Seattle's cohort entered during active infection and was followed longitudinally. This TCR came from a middle-aged woman with COVID-19, enrolled during active disease. Sequences were obtained from peripheral blood. The chain joins TRBV5-4 to TRBJ1-2; D not resolved. The CDR3 DNA reads as TGTGCCAGTCGAGGGAAAGCTAACTATGGCTACACCTTC. This sequence encodes CASRGKANYGYTF.